The following is a T cell receptor beta chain sequence with its context. Its antigen is not known. This entry belongs to a study of CD8+ T cells in alopecia areata. On the study more broadly: Tofacitinib administration to treated patients was oral, at 5 to 10 mg twice daily.

cDNA reverse transcribed from extracted RNA served as the sequencing template. The table came from immunoSEQ multiplex PCR; TCRdb's copy has only in-frame clones and leaves some out. In the table there are about 170,000 clones, 58% of which are singletons. Treatment: oral pan-JAK inhibitor, 5-10 mg twice daily. A FACSAria was used to sort CD4+ and CD8+ T cells. These cells came from PBMCs. Study-wide points: Tofacitinib delivered significant drops in scalp clonality and in expanded CD8+ clones among the top 100.

The sequence derives from a human donor with alopecia areata. The specimen comprised CD4+ T cells sorted from blood, sampled between weeks 55 and 65, from a patient treated with tofacitinib.

In DNA, the CDR3 is TGTGCCAGCAGCTTAGGGACAGGGTCCTACGAGCAGTACTTC. Encoded protein: CASSLGTGSYEQYF. The V call is TRBV7-9, the J call TRBJ2-7, with 8 positions matching TRBD1. The CDR3 extends over 14 amino acids. The germline V gene encodes CDR1 SEHNR and CDR2 FQNEAQ (reference sequence). Losses at the gene ends were 1 base for V and 1 base for J; bases not matched to a gene: 0.